Listed below are T cell receptor beta chains from one sample, sequenced in a study of blood T cell repertoires in COVID-19. The repertoire was sequenced with immunoSEQ multiplex PCR; TCRdb's copy has only in-frame clones and lacks some. This table has 200,000 to 250,000 clones, 82% appearing once. The sequenced sample consisted of peripheral blood. These receptor sequences come from a woman over 75 with COVID-19, enrolled during active disease. The CDR3 runs from the conserved cysteine through the conserved F or W. D genes are given only for firm matches. Where a row states a size, it is once, few, many or the class of an expanded clone; other rows omit it.

CDR3aa: CASSEAGSNQPQHF
CDR3nt: TGTGCCAGCTCAGAGGCGGGTTCCAATCAGCCCCAGCATTTT
abundance: -
v_gene: TRBV27
j_gene: TRBJ1-5
d_gene: -

CDR3aa: CASSYSRGSNTGELFF
CDR3nt: TGTGCCAGCAGTTACTCACGGGGTAGTAACACCGGGGAGCTGTTTTTT
abundance: -
v_gene: TRBV6-5
j_gene: TRBJ2-2
d_gene: -

CDR3aa: CASSSNRARRDTQYF
CDR3nt: TGTGCCAGCAGTTCGAATCGTGCGAGGCGTGATACGCAGTATTTT
abundance: few
v_gene: TRBV28
j_gene: TRBJ2-3
d_gene: -

CDR3aa: CASRPTDNYNSPLHF
CDR3nt: TGTGCCAGCAGACCGACAGACAACTATAATTCACCCCTCCACTTT
abundance: -
v_gene: TRBV28
j_gene: TRBJ1-6
d_gene: -

CDR3aa: CASSYIARAGLFF
CDR3nt: TGTGCCAGCAGCTACATAGCCCGGGCGGGACTGTTTTTT
abundance: -
v_gene: TRBV11-2
j_gene: TRBJ1-4
d_gene: -

CDR3aa: CATGSAGGSYNEQFF
CDR3nt: TGTGCCACCGGGTCAGCGGGAGGGTCCTACAATGAGCAGTTCTTC
abundance: -
v_gene: TRBV15
j_gene: TRBJ2-1
d_gene: TRBD2

CDR3aa: CASSVPGQGTEAFF
CDR3nt: TGTGCCAGCAGCGTCCCGGGACAGGGGACTGAAGCTTTCTTT
abundance: -
v_gene: TRBV11-2
j_gene: TRBJ1-1
d_gene: TRBD1

CDR3aa: CASSYSGTSFNEQFF
CDR3nt: TGTGCCAGCAGTTATAGCGGGACTAGCTTCAATGAGCAGTTCTTC
abundance: -
v_gene: TRBV6-6
j_gene: TRBJ2-1
d_gene: TRBD2

CDR3aa: CASSNRRIGGTEAFF
CDR3nt: TGTGCCAGTAGTAACCGAAGGATAGGGGGAACTGAAGCTTTCTTT
abundance: -
v_gene: TRBV19
j_gene: TRBJ1-1
d_gene: -

CDR3aa: CASSGGATPGANVLTF
CDR3nt: TGTGCCAGTAGTGGCGGGGCCACCCCTGGGGCCAACGTCCTGACTTTC
abundance: -
v_gene: TRBV19
j_gene: TRBJ2-6
d_gene: -

CDR3aa: CAISSRGGTEAFF
CDR3nt: TGTGCCATCAGTTCCCGGGGAGGTACTGAAGCTTTCTTT
abundance: -
v_gene: TRBV10-3
j_gene: TRBJ1-1
d_gene: -

CDR3aa: CASSFTSGGAPSEQFF
CDR3nt: TGCGCCAGCAGCTTTACTAGCGGGGGGGCCCCGAGCGAGCAGTTCTTC
abundance: -
v_gene: TRBV5-1
j_gene: TRBJ2-1
d_gene: TRBD2

CDR3aa: CASSEAPGEGNQPQHF
CDR3nt: TGTGCCAGCAGTGAAGCGCCGGGGGAGGGCAATCAGCCCCAGCATTTT
abundance: -
v_gene: TRBV6-1
j_gene: TRBJ1-5
d_gene: -

CDR3aa: CASSVDGVGYTF
CDR3nt: TGTGCCAGCAGCGTAGACGGGGTCGGCTACACCTTC
abundance: -
v_gene: TRBV9
j_gene: TRBJ1-2
d_gene: -

CDR3aa: CASSLAGRGWGETQYF
CDR3nt: TGTGCCAGCAGCTTGGCCGGTCGAGGGTGGGGAGAGACCCAGTACTTC
abundance: -
v_gene: TRBV5-4
j_gene: TRBJ2-5
d_gene: -

CDR3aa: CASRRRDRGFETQYF
CDR3nt: TGTGCCAGTAGGAGACGGGACAGGGGGTTTGAGACCCAGTACTTC
abundance: -
v_gene: TRBV19
j_gene: TRBJ2-5
d_gene: TRBD1

CDR3aa: CASSLKGAPGNTIYF
CDR3nt: TGTGCCAGCAGTTTAAAGGGGGCTCCTGGGAACACCATATATTTT
abundance: -
v_gene: TRBV28
j_gene: TRBJ1-3
d_gene: TRBD1

CDR3aa: CSVPGGGAQETQYF
CDR3nt: TGCAGCGTGCCCGGCGGTGGGGCCCAAGAGACCCAGTACTTC
abundance: -
v_gene: TRBV29-1
j_gene: TRBJ2-5
d_gene: -

CDR3aa: CATGRDLGTEAFF
CDR3nt: TGTGCCACCGGTCGGGACTTAGGGACTGAAGCTTTCTTT
abundance: -
v_gene: TRBV15
j_gene: TRBJ1-1
d_gene: -

CDR3aa: CASCRDREYNSPLHF
CDR3nt: TGTGCCAGCTGCCGGGACAGGGAATACAATTCACCCCTCCACTTT
abundance: -
v_gene: TRBV6-5
j_gene: TRBJ1-6
d_gene: TRBD1

CDR3aa: CASSEIRGGNMNTEAFF
CDR3nt: TGTGCCAGCAGTGAAATTCGAGGAGGGAACATGAACACTGAAGCTTTCTTT
abundance: -
v_gene: TRBV6-1
j_gene: TRBJ1-1
d_gene: -

CDR3aa: CASSPYSRNTEAFF
CDR3nt: TGTGCCAGCAGCCCTTATTCGCGGAACACTGAAGCTTTCTTT
abundance: -
v_gene: TRBV3-1/TRBV3-2
j_gene: TRBJ1-1
d_gene: -

CDR3aa: CASSQEDGDRRKIYF
CDR3nt: TGCGCCAGCAGCCAAGAGGATGGGGACAGGCGGAAAATATATTTT
abundance: -
v_gene: TRBV4-1
j_gene: TRBJ1-3
d_gene: TRBD1

CDR3aa: CASSIRGNQPQHF
CDR3nt: TGTGCCAGTAGTATACGGGGTAATCAGCCCCAGCATTTT
abundance: -
v_gene: TRBV19
j_gene: TRBJ1-5
d_gene: -

CDR3aa: CASSLVGAETQYF
CDR3nt: TGTGCCAGCAGCTTAGTGGGAGCAGAGACCCAGTACTTC
abundance: -
v_gene: TRBV7-9
j_gene: TRBJ2-5
d_gene: -

CDR3aa: CASSLDQGFSQETQYF
CDR3nt: TGTGCCAGCAGCTTGGATCAGGGCTTCTCCCAAGAGACCCAGTACTTC
abundance: -
v_gene: TRBV5-5
j_gene: TRBJ2-5
d_gene: -

CDR3aa: CASSQYSRDSKSPLHF
CDR3nt: TGTGCCAGCAGCCAATATTCTCGGGACAGTAAATCACCCCTCCACTTT
abundance: few
v_gene: TRBV4-2
j_gene: TRBJ1-6
d_gene: TRBD1

CDR3aa: CASSSSGSDTQYF
CDR3nt: TGTGCCAGCAGTTCTAGCGGGAGTGATACGCAGTATTTT
abundance: -
v_gene: TRBV7-3
j_gene: TRBJ2-3
d_gene: TRBD2

CDR3aa: CASSPGLANTQYF
CDR3nt: TGCGCCAGCAGCCCGGGACTAGCCAATACGCAGTATTTT
abundance: -
v_gene: TRBV5-1
j_gene: TRBJ2-3
d_gene: TRBD2

CDR3aa: CASNYRGSSPLHF
CDR3nt: TGTGCCAGCAACTACAGGGGGAGTTCACCCCTCCACTTT
abundance: few
v_gene: TRBV27
j_gene: TRBJ1-6
d_gene: TRBD1

CDR3aa: CASSQQQTSTTFSGNTIYF
CDR3nt: TGCGCCAGCAGCCAACAACAGACCTCCACCACGTTCTCTGGAAACACCATATATTTT
abundance: -
v_gene: TRBV4-1
j_gene: TRBJ1-3
d_gene: -

CDR3aa: CASSPWAGGNTGELFF
CDR3nt: TGTGCCAGCAGCCCATGGGCAGGGGGGAACACCGGGGAGCTGTTTTTT
abundance: -
v_gene: TRBV5-4
j_gene: TRBJ2-2
d_gene: TRBD1

CDR3aa: CASRGQPSNTEAFF
CDR3nt: TGCGCCAGCAGGGGACAGCCCTCGAACACTGAAGCTTTCTTT
abundance: -
v_gene: TRBV5-1
j_gene: TRBJ1-1
d_gene: TRBD1

CDR3aa: CASSDRQGARYEQYF
CDR3nt: TGTGCCAGCAGTGATAGGCAGGGCGCACGTTACGAGCAGTACTTC
abundance: few
v_gene: TRBV2
j_gene: TRBJ2-7
d_gene: -

CDR3aa: CASSELNQPQHF
CDR3nt: TGTGCCAGCTCTGAACTCAATCAGCCCCAGCATTTT
abundance: -
v_gene: TRBV18
j_gene: TRBJ1-5
d_gene: -

CDR3aa: CASSLGQGRQETQYF
CDR3nt: TGTGCCAGCAGCTTAGGTCAGGGGCGTCAAGAGACCCAGTACTTC
abundance: -
v_gene: TRBV11-2
j_gene: TRBJ2-5
d_gene: -

CDR3aa: CASSRGTGGRETQYF
CDR3nt: TGTGCCAGCTCACGAGGGACAGGCGGGCGGGAGACCCAGTACTTC
abundance: -
v_gene: TRBV18
j_gene: TRBJ2-5
d_gene: TRBD1

CDR3aa: CASSQEQGVTNYGYTF
CDR3nt: TGTGCCAGCAGCCAAGAACAGGGGGTTACTAACTATGGCTACACCTTC
abundance: once
v_gene: TRBV4-2
j_gene: TRBJ1-2
d_gene: TRBD1

CDR3aa: CASSPIAGGRETQYF
CDR3nt: TGCGCCAGCAGCCCCATAGCGGGGGGGCGGGAGACCCAGTACTTC
abundance: few
v_gene: TRBV4-1
j_gene: TRBJ2-5
d_gene: TRBD2

CDR3aa: CASSLAPGQKQYF
CDR3nt: TGTGCCAGCAGCTTAGCACCGGGACAGAAGCAGTACTTC
abundance: -
v_gene: TRBV7-9
j_gene: TRBJ2-7
d_gene: TRBD1

CDR3aa: CASSTSGSGVSSYNEQFF
CDR3nt: TGTGCCAGCAGTACTAGCGGGAGTGGAGTTAGCTCCTACAATGAGCAGTTCTTC
abundance: -
v_gene: TRBV28
j_gene: TRBJ2-1
d_gene: TRBD2

CDR3aa: CASSHTGTGERNYGYTF
CDR3nt: TGTGCCAGCAGCCACACCGGGACAGGCGAAAGGAACTATGGCTACACCTTC
abundance: -
v_gene: TRBV3-1/TRBV3-2
j_gene: TRBJ1-2
d_gene: TRBD1

CDR3aa: CASSITGTGVRYYGYTF
CDR3nt: TGTGCCAGTAGTATAACCGGGACAGGGGTGAGGTATTATGGCTACACCTTC
abundance: -
v_gene: TRBV19
j_gene: TRBJ1-2
d_gene: TRBD1

CDR3aa: CASSPQGDHEQYF
CDR3nt: TGTGCCAGCTCCCCCCAGGGGGATCACGAGCAGTACTTC
abundance: -
v_gene: TRBV18
j_gene: TRBJ2-7
d_gene: TRBD1

CDR3aa: CAGGDYGYTF
CDR3nt: TGCGCGGGGGGAGACTATGGCTACACCTTC
abundance: -
v_gene: TRBV29-1
j_gene: TRBJ1-2
d_gene: -

CDR3aa: CASSPDRAYGYTF
CDR3nt: TGTGCCAGCAGCCCAGACAGGGCCTATGGCTACACCTTC
abundance: -
v_gene: TRBV5-4
j_gene: TRBJ1-2
d_gene: TRBD1

CDR3aa: CASLGKGGRIDTQYF
CDR3nt: TGTGCCTCTCTGGGTAAGGGAGGCCGAATAGATACGCAGTATTTT
abundance: -
v_gene: TRBV30
j_gene: TRBJ2-3
d_gene: -

CDR3aa: CATSSSAGAQYF
CDR3nt: TGTGCCACCAGTAGCTCAGCGGGGGCTCAGTACTTC
abundance: -
v_gene: TRBV15
j_gene: TRBJ2-4
d_gene: TRBD2

CDR3aa: CASSLGSVAMNTEAFF
CDR3nt: TGTGCCAGCAGCTTGGGGTCCGTAGCCATGAACACTGAAGCTTTCTTT
abundance: -
v_gene: TRBV5-6
j_gene: TRBJ1-1
d_gene: -

CDR3aa: CASSLAGDFYEQFF
CDR3nt: TGTGCCAGCAGTTTAGCGGGAGATTTCTATGAGCAGTTCTTC
abundance: -
v_gene: TRBV28
j_gene: TRBJ2-1
d_gene: TRBD2

CDR3aa: CASSSQGIPGELFF
CDR3nt: TGTGCCAGCAGTAGCCAGGGAATCCCCGGGGAGCTGTTTTTT
abundance: -
v_gene: TRBV7-6
j_gene: TRBJ2-2
d_gene: -

CDR3aa: CASSLKVGVVEQFF
CDR3nt: TGTGCCAGCAGCTTAAAGGTGGGAGTGGTAGAGCAGTTCTTC
abundance: -
v_gene: TRBV7-2
j_gene: TRBJ2-1
d_gene: -

CDR3aa: CASSYSEYEQYF
CDR3nt: TGTGCCAGCAGTTACTCGGAGTACGAGCAGTACTTC
abundance: -
v_gene: TRBV6-2/TRBV6-3
j_gene: TRBJ2-7
d_gene: -

CDR3aa: CASSLWSSYNEQFF
CDR3nt: TGTGCCAGCAGCTTATGGAGCTCCTACAATGAGCAGTTCTTC
abundance: -
v_gene: TRBV7-6
j_gene: TRBJ2-1
d_gene: -

CDR3aa: CASSGGRLAVEQFF
CDR3nt: TGCGCCAGCAGTGGGGGGCGGCTAGCGGTTGAGCAGTTCTTC
abundance: -
v_gene: TRBV10-2
j_gene: TRBJ2-1
d_gene: -

CDR3aa: CASSTGQANEKLFF
CDR3nt: TGTGCCAGCAGCACGGGACAGGCTAATGAAAAACTGTTTTTT
abundance: -
v_gene: TRBV5-4
j_gene: TRBJ1-4
d_gene: TRBD1

CDR3aa: CASSLSAEDTEAFF
CDR3nt: TGTGCCAGTAGTCTTTCGGCGGAGGACACTGAAGCTTTCTTT
abundance: -
v_gene: TRBV19
j_gene: TRBJ1-1
d_gene: -